This T cell receptor beta chain was sequenced in a study of response to subunit inactivated influenza vaccine. This clonotype was counted between two and nine times. As yet, its antigen is unknown. Germline loops: CDR1 ENHRY, CDR2 SYGVKD. V was cut by 5 bases and J by 2 bases, with 12 bases left in between. The CDR3 contains 15 residues. Whole-study findings and limits: Authors suggested few new T cells are recruited by each seasonal influenza vaccination.

TCRdb redid the calling of the RT-PCR reads with MiXCR, one entry per CDR3 protein. The sample consists of 800,000 or so distinct CDR3 sequences, 21% of them appearing once. The sequence derives from a man aged 50 to 59 who received an inactivated influenza vaccine. The rearrangement joins TRBV10-3 to TRBJ2-2; D possibly corresponds to TRBD1 (6 bases). This specimen was PBMCs from blood, taken 5 days after vaccination. The CDR3 is CAISFGQLNTGELFF. The DNA of the CDR3 is TGTGCCATCAGTTTCGGACAGTTAAACACCGGGGAGCTGTTTTTT.